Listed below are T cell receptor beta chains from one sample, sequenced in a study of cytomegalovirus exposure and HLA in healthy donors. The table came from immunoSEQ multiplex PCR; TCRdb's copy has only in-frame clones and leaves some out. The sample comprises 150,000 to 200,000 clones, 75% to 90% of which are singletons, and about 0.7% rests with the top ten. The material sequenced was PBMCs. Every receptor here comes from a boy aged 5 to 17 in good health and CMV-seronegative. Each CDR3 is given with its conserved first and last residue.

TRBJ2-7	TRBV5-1	CASSLRSYEQYF
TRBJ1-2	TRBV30	CAWSLDRGKGYGYTF
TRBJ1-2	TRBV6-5	CASSSGYSRVYGYTF
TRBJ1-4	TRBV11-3	CASSLVWPSNEKLFF
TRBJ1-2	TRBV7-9	CASSLGEANYGYTF
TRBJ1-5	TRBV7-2	CASSLVGAGSNQPQHF
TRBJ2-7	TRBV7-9	CASSLHHRGDEQYF
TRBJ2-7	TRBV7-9	CASSPTGTGDYEQYF
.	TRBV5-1	CASSTGQGGYEQYF
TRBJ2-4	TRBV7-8	CASSLALDGGDIQYF
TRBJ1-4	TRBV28	CASSPKHRGPREKLFF
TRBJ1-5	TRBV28	CASSYGTVKDQHF
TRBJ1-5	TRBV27	CASRLRTGPNQPQHF
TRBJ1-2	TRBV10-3	CAIRFSIHSSGQGEKTYGYGYTF
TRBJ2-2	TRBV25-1	CASSEFFRLNTGELFF
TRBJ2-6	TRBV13	CASREGFGGANVLTF